This T cell receptor (beta chain) derives from a study of shared clonotypes between healthy human individuals. There are 15 residues in the CDR3. Per the germline V gene, CDR1 is MDHEN and CDR2 is SYDVKM. V was clipped by 4 bases and J by 0 bases, with 13 bases between them. Sequencing on ten immunoSEQ deep assay plates was performed for unsorted PBMC DNA. TCRdb's copy holds only in-frame clones and misses some; the assay was immunoSEQ multiplex PCR. Here the sample spans about 470,000 clones, about four fifths being singletons. This sequence joins TRBV28 and TRBJ2-7, with D perhaps TRBD2 (5 bases). The source material was PBMCs. The sequence came from a woman between 35 and 50 years old in good health. Some clones in this sample may be carry-over from other donors' samples. CDR3 nucleotide sequence: TGTGCCAGCAGTTCCGGAGGAGAGAGCTCCTACGAGCAGTACTTC. It yields the protein CASSSGGESSYEQYF.